This T cell receptor beta chain was identified during a study of cytomegalovirus exposure and HLA in healthy donors. Profiling relied on immunoSEQ multiplex PCR, and the TCRdb table lists in-frame clones only, not all of them. The repertoire holds about 73,000 clones, with approximately 95% as singletons. V lost 0 bases and J lost 0, with 9 bases in between. The V gene's germline CDR1 is MNHEY and CDR2 SVGAGI. CDR3 length: 16 amino acids. The specimen was PBMCs. The sequence derives from a man between 18 and 29 years old in good health and CMV-seronegative. The chain couples TRBV6-5 to TRBJ2-1; a weak D match, TRBD2 (6 bases). The chain's CDR3 is CASSYSIGSSYNEQFF. CDR3 in DNA: TGTGCCAGCAGTTACTCGATCGGGAGCTCCTACAATGAGCAGTTCTTC.